This T cell receptor beta chain comes out of a study of cytomegalovirus exposure and HLA in healthy donors. The study's findings and limits: Rare TCR sequences predominated, though certain public TCRs were found in many donors. The study put under 200 TCR beta chains on its list as cytomegalovirus-associated. Specificity of three CMV-associated chains for CMV antigens was verified in vitro.

Primers included in the PCR were 60 Vbeta and 13 Jbeta primers. Assay: immunoSEQ multiplex PCR; the TCRdb copy retains only in-frame clones and omits some. In the table there are fewer than 120,000 clones, 60% to 85% of which are singletons. Germline CDR1 and CDR2: MNHEY and SVGAGI. The V gene lost 0 bases and the J gene lost 2 bases, with 11 bases spanning the gap. This CDR3 contains 16 residues. Each donor's status was that of a healthy bone marrow donor. Concerning this clone itself: The antigen remains undetermined.

The sequencing sample was made of PBMCs. The V and J genes are TRBV6-5 and TRBJ1-3, with a tentative D call TRBD1 (6 bases). The receptor was isolated from a woman in her 30s in good health and CMV-seronegative. The CDR3 coding sequence is TGTGCCAGCAGTTACTCGATTCCAGGGGCTGGAAACACCATATATTTT. Its protein is CASSYSIPGAGNTIYF.